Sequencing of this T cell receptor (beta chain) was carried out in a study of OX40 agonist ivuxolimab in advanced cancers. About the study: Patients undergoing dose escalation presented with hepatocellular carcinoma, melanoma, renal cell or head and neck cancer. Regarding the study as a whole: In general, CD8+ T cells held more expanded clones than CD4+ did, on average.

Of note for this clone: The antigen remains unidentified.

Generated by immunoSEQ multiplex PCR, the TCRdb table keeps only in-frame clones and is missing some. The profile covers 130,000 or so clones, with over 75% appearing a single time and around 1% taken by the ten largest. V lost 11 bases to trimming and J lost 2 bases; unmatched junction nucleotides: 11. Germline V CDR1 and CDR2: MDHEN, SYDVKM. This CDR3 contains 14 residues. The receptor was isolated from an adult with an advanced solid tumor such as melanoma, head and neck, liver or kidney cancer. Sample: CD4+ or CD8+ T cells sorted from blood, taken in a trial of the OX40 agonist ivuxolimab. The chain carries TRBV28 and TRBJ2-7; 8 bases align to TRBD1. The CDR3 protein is CAVRGQGGTYEQYF. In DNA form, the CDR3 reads TGTGCCGTCAGGGGGCAGGGGGGTACCTACGAGCAGTACTTC.